This T cell receptor (beta chain) was recorded in a study of blood T cells in healthy people across ages. A word on this clonotype: No antigen is known for it.

Trimming removed 5 bases at V and 5 bases at J, with 19 bases between. Germline V gene data show CDR1 as DFQATT and CDR2 as SNEGSKA (reference sequence). The CDR3 runs 14 residues. Together with a sample-barcoded 5' primer, a J-beta primer mix was included in a second PCR lasting about 7 to 11 cycles. MiXCR, applied by TCRdb to the 5' RACE reads, yields one record per CDR3 protein. This table holds about 810,000 distinct CDR3 sequences, about 34% found once. Study conclusions and caveats: With donor CMV status unknown, expanded clonotype changes were possibly confounded. Per-million-T-cell TCR beta diversity fell roughly linearly with age.

V and J are TRBV20-1 and TRBJ2-7; TRBD1 might be the D (6 bases). The specimen sequenced was blood. This receptor was taken from a man younger than 30 in good health. The CDR3, as DNA: TGCAGTGCTTGCCTCCAGGGGAGAAGTCACGAGCAGTACTTC. Its translation: CSACLQGRSHEQYF.